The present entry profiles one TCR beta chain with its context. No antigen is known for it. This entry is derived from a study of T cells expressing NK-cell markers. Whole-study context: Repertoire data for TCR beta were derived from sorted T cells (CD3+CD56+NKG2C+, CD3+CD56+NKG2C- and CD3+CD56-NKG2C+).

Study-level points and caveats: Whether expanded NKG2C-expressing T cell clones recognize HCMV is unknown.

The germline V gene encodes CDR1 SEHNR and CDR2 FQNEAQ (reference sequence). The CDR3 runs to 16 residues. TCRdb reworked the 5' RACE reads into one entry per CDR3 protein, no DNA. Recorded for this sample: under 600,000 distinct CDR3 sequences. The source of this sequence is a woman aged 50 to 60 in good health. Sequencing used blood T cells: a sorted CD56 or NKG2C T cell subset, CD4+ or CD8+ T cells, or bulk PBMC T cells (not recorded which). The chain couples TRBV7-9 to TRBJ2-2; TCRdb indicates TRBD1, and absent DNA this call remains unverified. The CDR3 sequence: CASSLGGTGSTGELFF.